The entry that follows covers one T cell receptor (beta chain) sequence. What it binds is unknown. The data derive from a study of CD8 T cells in ankylosing spondylitis. Study outcomes and limitations: There was reportedly significant enrichment of clones that were disease-linked in matched ankylosing spondylitis synovial fluid. It appeared that ankylosing spondylitis blood was characterized by a TCR beta motif of 8 or 9 highly homologous variants.

V was trimmed by 2 bases and J by 5 bases, leaving 7 bases between them. Germline assignment: CDR1 SGHAT and CDR2 FQNNGV. CDR3 length: 13 amino acids. TCR beta libraries were made by quantitative 5'-RACE with molecular barcodes. Each CDR3 protein is one row after TCRdb ran MiXCR on the 5' RACE reads. The data hold 350,000 or so distinct CDR3 sequences, with about 15% observed a single time. The sequence was obtained from a male donor with ankylosing spondylitis or in good health (not recorded which). The sample taken for sequencing was blood, either unsorted or a sorted T cell fraction (not recorded which). V usage is TRBV11-2 and J usage is TRBJ2-1; no definite D call. CDR3 protein: CASSLNGDNEQFF. The CDR3 nucleotides read TGTGCCAGCAGCTTAAACGGAGACAATGAGCAGTTCTTC.